This T cell receptor (beta chain) was observed in a study of blood T cells in healthy people across ages. This clonotype has just a few counts. The antigen is not known. The study, taken as a whole, reports: It was the long-lived donors that had more naive CD4+ cells and higher diversity than aged donors. Percentage of naive T cells showed a strong correlation with TCR beta diversity. Donor CMV infection status was unknown, possibly confounding age-related changes in expanded clonotypes.

Combining a sample-barcoded 5' primer with a J-beta primer mix, a second PCR ran for roughly 6 to 11 cycles. Each CDR3 protein gets one entry after TCRdb re-called the 5' RACE reads with MiXCR. The sample contains approximately 940,000 distinct CDR3 sequences, roughly 48% of which appear only once. This TCR derives from a man aged 30-40 years in good health. Source material: blood.

The CDR3 DNA reads as TGCAGTGCTAGGCCACTAGCGGGTTACAATGAGCAGTTCTTC. As protein: CSARPLAGYNEQFF. The rearrangement links TRBV20-1 to TRBJ2-1; TRBD2 matches 9 bases. J lost 4 bases, V lost 3 bases, and 4 bases had no gene match. In germline, CDR1 is DFQATT, CDR2 SNEGSKA (reference sequence). This CDR3 has 14 residues.